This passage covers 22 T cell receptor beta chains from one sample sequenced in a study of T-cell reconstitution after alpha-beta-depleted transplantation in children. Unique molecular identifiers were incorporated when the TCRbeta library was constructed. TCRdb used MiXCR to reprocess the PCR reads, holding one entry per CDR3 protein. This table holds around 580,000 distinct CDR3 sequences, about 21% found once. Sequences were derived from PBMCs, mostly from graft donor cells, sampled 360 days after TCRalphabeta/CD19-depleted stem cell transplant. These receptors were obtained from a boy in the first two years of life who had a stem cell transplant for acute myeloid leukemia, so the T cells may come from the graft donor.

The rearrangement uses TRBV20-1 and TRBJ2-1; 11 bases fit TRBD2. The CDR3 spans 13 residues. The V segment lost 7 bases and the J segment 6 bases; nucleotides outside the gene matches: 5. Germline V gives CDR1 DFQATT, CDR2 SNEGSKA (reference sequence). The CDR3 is CSGQLAGVNEQFF. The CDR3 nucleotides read TGCAGTGGCCAACTAGCGGGGGTCAATGAGCAGTTCTTC.

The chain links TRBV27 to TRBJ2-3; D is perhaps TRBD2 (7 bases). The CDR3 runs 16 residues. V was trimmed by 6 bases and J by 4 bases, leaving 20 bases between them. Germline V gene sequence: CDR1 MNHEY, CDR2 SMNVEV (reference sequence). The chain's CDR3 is CASRVGGLGGPDTQYF. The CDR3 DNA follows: TGTGCCAGCAGAGTGGGGGGACTGGGGGGGCCAGATACGCAGTATTTT.

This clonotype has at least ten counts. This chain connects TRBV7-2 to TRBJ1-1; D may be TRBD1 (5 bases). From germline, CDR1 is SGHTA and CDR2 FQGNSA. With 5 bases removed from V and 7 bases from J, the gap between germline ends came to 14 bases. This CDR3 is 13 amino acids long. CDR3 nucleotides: TGTGCCAGCAGCCTCCTACGACAGAATGAAGCTTTCTTT. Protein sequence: CASSLLRQNEAFF.

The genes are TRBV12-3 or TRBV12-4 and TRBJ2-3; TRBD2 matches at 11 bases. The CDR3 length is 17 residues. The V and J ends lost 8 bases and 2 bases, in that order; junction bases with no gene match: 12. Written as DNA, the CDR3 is TGTGCCAGCGCCCTTGGGTTAGCGGGGGGGTTCACAGATACGCAGTATTTT. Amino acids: CASALGLAGGFTDTQYF.

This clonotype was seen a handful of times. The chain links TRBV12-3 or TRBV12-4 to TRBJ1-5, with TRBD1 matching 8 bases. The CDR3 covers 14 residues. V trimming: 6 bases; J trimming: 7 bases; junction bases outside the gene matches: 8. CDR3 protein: CASRLTGGRQPQHF. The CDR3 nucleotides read TGTGCCAGCAGGCTAACAGGGGGTCGCCAGCCCCAGCATTTT.

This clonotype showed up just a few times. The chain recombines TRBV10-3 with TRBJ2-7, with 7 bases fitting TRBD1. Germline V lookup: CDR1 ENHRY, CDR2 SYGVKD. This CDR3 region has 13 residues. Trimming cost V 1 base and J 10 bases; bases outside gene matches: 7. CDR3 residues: CAISEYSGTDQYV. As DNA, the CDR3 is TGTGCCATCAGTGAGTACTCCGGGACAGACCAGTACGTC.

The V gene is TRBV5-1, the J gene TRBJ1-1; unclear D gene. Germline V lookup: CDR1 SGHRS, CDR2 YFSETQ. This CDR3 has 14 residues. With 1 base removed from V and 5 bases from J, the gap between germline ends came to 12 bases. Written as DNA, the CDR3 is TGCGCCAGCAGCTTGACGGCAGGTATAACTGAAGCTTTCTTT. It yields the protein CASSLTAGITEAFF.

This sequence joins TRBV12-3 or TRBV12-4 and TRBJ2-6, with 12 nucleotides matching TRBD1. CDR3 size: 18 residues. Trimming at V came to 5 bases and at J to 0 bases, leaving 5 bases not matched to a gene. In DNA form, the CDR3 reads TGTGCCAGCAGTCCCACGGGACAGGGGGCCTCTGGGGCCAACGTCCTGACTTTC. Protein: CASSPTGQGASGANVLTF.

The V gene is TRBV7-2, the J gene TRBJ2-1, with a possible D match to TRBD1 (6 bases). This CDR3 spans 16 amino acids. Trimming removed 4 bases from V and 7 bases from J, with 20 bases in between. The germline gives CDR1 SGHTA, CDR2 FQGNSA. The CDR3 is CASSSILLLTGNEQFF. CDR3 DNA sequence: TGTGCCAGCAGCTCGATTTTACTACTCACAGGGAATGAGCAGTTCTTC.

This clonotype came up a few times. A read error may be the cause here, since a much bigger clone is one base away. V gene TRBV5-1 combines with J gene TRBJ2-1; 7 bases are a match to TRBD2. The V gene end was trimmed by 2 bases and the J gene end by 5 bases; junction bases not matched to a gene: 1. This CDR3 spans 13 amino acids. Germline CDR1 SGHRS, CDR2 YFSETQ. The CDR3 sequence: CASSFTSDNEQFF. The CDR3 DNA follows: TGCGCCAGCAGCTTTACTAGCGACAATGAGCAGTTCTTC.

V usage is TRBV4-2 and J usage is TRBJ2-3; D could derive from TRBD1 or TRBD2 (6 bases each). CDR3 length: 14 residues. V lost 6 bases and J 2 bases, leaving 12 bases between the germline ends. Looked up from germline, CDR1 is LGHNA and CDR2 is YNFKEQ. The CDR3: CASSPTGATDTQYF. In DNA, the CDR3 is TGTGCCAGCAGTCCAACGGGGGCCACAGATACGCAGTATTTT.

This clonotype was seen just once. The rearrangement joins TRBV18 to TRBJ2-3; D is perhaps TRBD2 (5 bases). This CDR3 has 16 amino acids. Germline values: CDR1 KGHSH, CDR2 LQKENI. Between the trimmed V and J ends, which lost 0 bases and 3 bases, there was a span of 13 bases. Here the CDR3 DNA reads TGTGCCAGCTCACCACCGAGGAGGAGCCTTACAGATACGCAGTATTTT. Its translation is CASSPPRRSLTDTQYF.

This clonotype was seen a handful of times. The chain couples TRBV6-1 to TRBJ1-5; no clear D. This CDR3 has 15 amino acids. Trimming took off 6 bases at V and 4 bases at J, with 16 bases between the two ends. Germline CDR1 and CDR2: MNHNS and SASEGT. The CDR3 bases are TGTGCCAGCAGAGTTCCGGGCCTCCTTAATCAGCCCCAGCATTTT. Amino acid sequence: CASRVPGLLNQPQHF.

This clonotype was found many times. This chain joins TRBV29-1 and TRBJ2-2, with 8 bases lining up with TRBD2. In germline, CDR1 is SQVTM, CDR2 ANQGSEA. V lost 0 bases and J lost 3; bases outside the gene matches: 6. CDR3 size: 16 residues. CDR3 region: CSVEDPAGVYTGELFF. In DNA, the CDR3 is TGCAGCGTTGAAGACCCAGCGGGGGTATACACCGGGGAGCTGTTTTTT.

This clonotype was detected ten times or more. CDR3: CAISAGAPSSPLHF. DNA of the CDR3: TGTGCCATCAGTGCGGGGGCCCCGAGTTCACCCCTCCACTTT. The chain uses TRBV10-3 and TRBJ1-6; D may be TRBD1 (6 bases). The CDR3 extends over 14 amino acids. The V gene lost 4 bases and the J gene lost 9 bases, with 13 bases spanning the gap. The germline V gene has CDR1 ENHRY and CDR2 SYGVKD.

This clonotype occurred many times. The CDR3 DNA sequence: TGTGCCAGCAGCCAAGATGTGGCAGGGGCCTACGAGCAGTACTTC. Amino acids: CASSQDVAGAYEQYF. This chain links TRBV3-1 with TRBJ2-7; D perhaps matches TRBD1 (6 bases). Per the germline V gene, CDR1 is LGHDT and CDR2 is YNNKEL (reference sequence). CDR3 length equals 15 residues. V lost 0 bases to trimming and J lost 2 bases, with 11 bases between them.

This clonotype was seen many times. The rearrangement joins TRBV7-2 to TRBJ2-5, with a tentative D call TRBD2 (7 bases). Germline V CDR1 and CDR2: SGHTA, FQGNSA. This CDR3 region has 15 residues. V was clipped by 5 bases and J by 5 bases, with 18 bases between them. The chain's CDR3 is CASSRARGAGETQYF. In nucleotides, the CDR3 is TGTGCCAGCAGCCGCGCCCGGGGGGCCGGGGAGACCCAGTACTTC.

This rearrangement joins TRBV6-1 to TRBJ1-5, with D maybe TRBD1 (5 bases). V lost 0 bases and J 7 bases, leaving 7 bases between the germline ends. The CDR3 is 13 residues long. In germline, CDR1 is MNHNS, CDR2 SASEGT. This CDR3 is CASSEADRQPQHF. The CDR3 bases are TGTGCCAGCAGTGAAGCTGACAGACAGCCCCAGCATTTT.

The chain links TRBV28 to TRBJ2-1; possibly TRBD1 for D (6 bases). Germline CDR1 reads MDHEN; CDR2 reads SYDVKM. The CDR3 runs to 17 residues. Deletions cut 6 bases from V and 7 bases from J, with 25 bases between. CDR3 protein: CASRLGGTRSNSNEQFF. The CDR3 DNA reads TGTGCCAGCAGATTAGGGGGAACTAGGTCTAATTCAAATGAGCAGTTCTTC.

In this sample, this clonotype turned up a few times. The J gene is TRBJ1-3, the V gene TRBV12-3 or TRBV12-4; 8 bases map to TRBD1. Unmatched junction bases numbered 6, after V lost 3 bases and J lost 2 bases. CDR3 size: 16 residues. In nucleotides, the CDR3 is TGTGCCAGCAGTTTCGGCGACAGGGGAGCTGGAAACACCATATATTTT. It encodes CASSFGDRGAGNTIYF.

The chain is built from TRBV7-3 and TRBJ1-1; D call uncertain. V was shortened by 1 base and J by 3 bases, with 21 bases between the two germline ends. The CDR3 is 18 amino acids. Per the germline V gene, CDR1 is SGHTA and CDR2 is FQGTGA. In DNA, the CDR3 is TGTGCCAGCAGCTTAAGGGGTCGGTCGGTAGTACAACACACTGAAGCTTTCTTT. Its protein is CASSLRGRSVVQHTEAFF.

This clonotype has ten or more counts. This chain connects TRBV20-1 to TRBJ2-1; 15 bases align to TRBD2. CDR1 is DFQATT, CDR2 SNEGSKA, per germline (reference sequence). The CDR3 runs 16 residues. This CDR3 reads CRVLPGLAGGLEKQFF. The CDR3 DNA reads TGCAGGGTTCTCCCGGGACTAGCGGGGGGCCTGGAAAAGCAGTTCTTC.